Presented here are 20 T cell receptor beta chains from one specimen sequenced in a study of T cells in Graves' hyperthyroidism and ophthalmopathy. Amplification of TCR beta CDR3 regions was performed using RNA transcripts as template. First-round RT-PCR targeting the TCR CDR3 was performed with the HTBI primer set. In TCRdb, the multiplex PCR reads were re-called with MiXCR into one record per CDR3 protein. In the table there are 600,000 or so distinct CDR3 sequences, around 15% of which are singletons. Material for sequencing was blood. Receptor source: a woman in her forties or fifties with Graves' ophthalmopathy.

This clonotype has a handful of counts. The chain carries TRBV6-1 and TRBJ2-7, with D possibly TRBD1 on 6 matching bases. Germline CDR1 MNHNS, CDR2 SASEGT. This CDR3 spans 13 amino acids. Trimming cost V 7 bases and J 4 bases, with 14 bases left between them. CDR3 sequence: CASTQQGTYEQYF. CDR3 bases: TGTGCCAGCACCCAGCAGGGGACGTACGAGCAGTACTTC.

Ten or more counts support this clonotype. V and J are TRBV27 and TRBJ1-5; 7 nucleotides align to TRBD1. The length of the CDR3 is 19 residues. Germline V lookup: CDR1 MNHEY, CDR2 SMNVEV (reference sequence). With V trimmed by 6 bases and J by 0 bases, 17 bases remained unmatched. The CDR3 DNA reads as TGTGCCAGCAGCACATCAGTAACGACAGGGAAGTATAGCAATCAGCCCCAGCATTTT. This gives the protein CASSTSVTTGKYSNQPQHF.

This clonotype was counted at least ten times. This chain uses TRBV28 with TRBJ1-2; D unclear. V lost 5 bases to trimming and J lost 6 bases, with 13 bases between them. From germline, CDR1 is MDHEN and CDR2 SYDVKM. The CDR3 consists of 13 residues. CDR3 loop: CASSPALQNGYTF. The CDR3 DNA sequence: TGTGCCAGCAGTCCCGCATTACAGAATGGCTACACCTTC.

In its sample, this clonotype was seen many times. The CDR3 region has the DNA TGTGCCAGCAGTTTCCAGGTTTCAGGGGGTCACTACAATGAGCAGTTCTTC. Its translation is CASSFQVSGGHYNEQFF. This chain links TRBV27 with TRBJ2-1, with 7 nucleotides matching TRBD1. CDR3 length: 17 amino acids. The V and J ends lost 3 bases and 3 bases, in that order; junction bases with no gene match: 11. Looked up from germline, CDR1 is MNHEY and CDR2 is SMNVEV (reference sequence).

Only a few counts were recorded for this clonotype. This may stem from a read error, because a much larger clone lies one nucleotide away. The chain carries TRBV7-2 and TRBJ2-1; D is unresolved. The germline gives CDR1 SGHTA, CDR2 FQGNSA. V lost 1 base, J lost 4 bases, and 11 bases lay in between. The CDR3 covers 15 residues. CDR3 DNA: TGTGCCAGCAGCTTAGAAGTGACCGAGTACAATGAGCAGTTCTTC. This sequence encodes CASSLEVTEYNEQFF.

This clonotype was observed at least ten times. The gene calls are TRBV27 and TRBJ1-5; 8 bases line up with TRBD1. CDR3 length: 14 residues. Trimming took 4 bases from V and 5 from J; bases not matched to a gene: 4. The V gene's germline CDR1 is MNHEY and CDR2 SMNVEV (reference sequence). CDR3 in amino acids: CASSSGQGYQPQHF. The CDR3 DNA sequence: TGTGCCAGCAGTTCTGGACAGGGCTATCAGCCCCAGCATTTT.

This clonotype came up many times. This rearrangement joins TRBV7-3 to TRBJ2-1; D is perhaps TRBD2 (5 bases). Germline values: CDR1 SGHTA, CDR2 FQGTGA. The CDR3 has 15 amino acids. Trimming left V 1 base short and J 5 bases short, with 12 bases between. The CDR3 sequence: CASSLMRGPNNEQFF. CDR3 DNA sequence: TGTGCCAGCAGCTTAATGAGAGGGCCTAACAATGAGCAGTTCTTC. The variable domain in full, completed from reference TRBV7-3 and TRBJ2-1, reads GAGVSQTPSNKVTEKGKYVELRCDPISGHTALYWYRQSLGQGPEFLIYFQGTGAADDSGLPNDRFFAVRPEGSVSTLKIQRTERGDSAVYLCASSLMRGPNNEQFFGPGTRLTVL.

This clonotype was observed at least ten times. The chain has TRBV10-3 and TRBJ2-3; a possible D gene is TRBD2 (6 bases). The V and J ends lost 10 bases and 0 bases respectively, with 11 bases between them. Germline V gene data show CDR1 as ENHRY and CDR2 as SYGVKD. The CDR3 covers 13 residues. Here the CDR3 reads CATGTPSTDTQYF. CDR3 DNA: TGTGCCACCGGGACTCCTAGCACAGATACGCAGTATTTT.

This clonotype showed up many times. The chain combines TRBV7-2 with TRBJ2-1, with 9 bases identical to TRBD1. This CDR3 is 14 amino acids long. The V gene end was trimmed by 7 bases and the J gene end by 8 bases; junction bases not matched to a gene: 9. The germline V gene encodes CDR1 SGHTA and CDR2 FQGNSA. The CDR3 protein is CASTLDRGGDEQFF. In DNA form, the CDR3 reads TGTGCCAGCACCTTGGACAGGGGTGGCGATGAGCAGTTCTTC.

Notes on this clonotype: Possible read error: a much larger clone is one base away. This chain links TRBV12-3 or TRBV12-4 with TRBJ2-2, with 9 bases aligning to TRBD1. The CDR3 length is 14 residues. In DNA form, the CDR3 reads TGTACCAGCATCCGGGACAGGGTGGCCGGGGAGCTGTTTTTT. This codes for CTSIRDRVAGELFF.

The table lists this clonotype with many counts. This chain uses TRBV28 with TRBJ2-1; TRBD2 agrees at 9 bases. The J segment lost 5 bases and the V segment lost 4 bases, leaving 6 bases of the junction unmatched. The CDR3 sequence is 15 residues long. Germline-derived CDR1 and CDR2 are MDHEN and SYDVKM. CDR3 nucleotides: TGTGCCAGCAGTTCGGCTAGCGGGACGAACAATGAGCAGTTCTTC. As protein: CASSSASGTNNEQFF.

The chain employs TRBV28 and TRBJ2-3, with 10 bases matching TRBD2. J gave up 3 bases and V 10 bases, and 13 bases lay outside the gene matches. This CDR3 is 16 amino acids long. Germline CDR1 and CDR2: MDHEN and SYDVKM. The CDR3 sequence is CATQSSGSLWTDTQYF. The DNA of the CDR3 is TGTGCCACCCAGTCTAGCGGGAGTTTGTGGACAGATACGCAGTATTTT.

The table lists this clonotype with many counts. The chain combines TRBV28 with TRBJ2-7, with 9 bases matching TRBD1. V lost 6 bases, J lost 5 bases, and 5 bases stayed unmatched. This CDR3 spans 13 amino acids. Germline CDR1 MDHEN, CDR2 SYDVKM. CDR3 sequence: CASRGQGMDEQYF. CDR3 bases: TGTGCCAGCAGAGGACAGGGGATGGACGAGCAGTACTTC.

This chain joins TRBV27 and TRBJ1-1, with a possible D match to TRBD1 (5 bases). Germline V lookup: CDR1 MNHEY, CDR2 SMNVEV (reference sequence). The V end was cut by 0 bases, the J end by 10 bases, with 12 bases between. The CDR3 has 13 amino acids. This chain's CDR3 is CASSLSGLGIAFF. Written as DNA, the CDR3 is TGTGCCAGCAGTTTATCGGGACTGGGGATAGCTTTCTTT.

The V gene is TRBV29-1, the J gene TRBJ2-1; D remains ambiguous. There are 15 residues in the CDR3. Trimming took 1 base from V and 5 from J, leaving 15 bases between them. The V gene's germline CDR1 is SQVTM and CDR2 ANQGSEA. CDR3 sequence: CSVEGRHQTDNEQFF. The CDR3 DNA reads as TGCAGCGTTGAAGGGCGGCATCAAACCGACAATGAGCAGTTCTTC.

The rearrangement joins TRBV4-2 to TRBJ2-7; 12 bases are a match to TRBD2. The CDR3 sequence is 15 residues long. The V gene's germline CDR1 is LGHNA and CDR2 YNFKEQ. After removal of 4 bases from V and 5 bases from J, the junction contained 6 bases not matched to a gene. CDR3 protein: CASSPLAGGRDEQYF. As DNA, the CDR3 is TGTGCCAGCAGCCCACTAGCGGGAGGAAGGGACGAGCAGTACTTC.

This clonotype showed up many times. The genes are TRBV29-1 and TRBJ2-7, with D tentatively TRBD1 or TRBD2 (5 bases each). Germline loops: CDR1 SQVTM, CDR2 ANQGSEA. V shed 6 bases and J shed 4 bases, with 16 bases lying between them. This CDR3 has 13 amino acids. The CDR3 sequence is CSVEGDRPYEQYF. CDR3 sequence (DNA): TGCAGCGTCGAGGGCGACAGACCTTACGAGCAGTACTTC.

This clonotype was found many times. The genes are TRBV20-1 and TRBJ1-1; the D gene is possibly TRBD1 (5 bases). There are 11 residues in the CDR3. The V gene's germline CDR1 is DFQATT and CDR2 SNEGSKA (reference sequence). V shed 6 bases and J shed 5 bases, with 10 bases lying between them. The CDR3 loop is CSAKGRTEAFF. CDR3 in DNA: TGCAGTGCCAAGGGGAGGACTGAAGCTTTCTTT.

The chain employs TRBV7-9 and TRBJ2-7; 16 bases align to TRBD2. V lost 5 bases, J lost 5 bases, and 9 bases stayed unmatched. Germline V lookup: CDR1 SEHNR, CDR2 FQNEAQ (reference sequence). CDR3 length: 17 amino acids. Here the CDR3 reads CASSPGLAGGPAHEQYF. The CDR3 DNA follows: TGTGCCAGCAGCCCGGGACTAGCGGGAGGGCCAGCCCACGAGCAGTACTTC.

This clonotype was picked up a small number of times. The CDR3 protein is CASSQEVSRGSGNTIYF. DNA for the CDR3: TGTGCCAGCAGCCAAGAGGTCAGCAGAGGGTCTGGAAACACCATATATTTT. V and J are TRBV4-2 and TRBJ1-3; the D is unclear. The CDR3 is 17 amino acids. The V gene's germline CDR1 is LGHNA and CDR2 YNFKEQ. Deletions cut 0 bases from V and 1 base from J, with 13 bases between.